The 28 T cell receptor beta chains below all came from one sample that was sequenced in a study of T cell responses to AZD1222 COVID-19 vaccine (dated by TCRdb to about 2021). This specimen's time point label, per the study, means: baseline before first vaccination. Library generation was performed with the immunoSEQ multiplex PCR assay. In its TCRdb copy, this immuneACCESS table keeps in-frame sequences only and misses some clones. Where compared with another copy, unresolved V genes explain less than half of these, and the others have no known cause. In this sample the table shows 78,000 or so clones, more than 70% of which occur a single time. The ten biggest clones cover around 21% of the sample. The source material was peripheral blood, sampled on day 0 of AZD1222 vaccination. These receptors all stem from an adult in good health.

The gene calls are TRBV4-1 and TRBJ1-2; a possible D gene is TRBD1 (6 bases). The CDR3 consists of 14 residues. V lost 3 bases, J lost 4 bases, and 12 bases lay in between. Per the germline V gene, CDR1 is MGHRA and CDR2 is YSYEKL. The CDR3 region is CASSHPTGTYGYTF. CDR3 nucleotide sequence: TGCGCCAGCAGCCACCCGACAGGTACCTATGGCTACACCTTC.

This sequence joins TRBV29-1 and TRBJ2-1; 9 bases match TRBD1. After removal of 3 bases from V and 9 bases from J, the junction contained 15 bases not matched to a gene. Germline-derived CDR1 and CDR2 are SQVTM and ANQGSEA. This CDR3 has 16 residues. This CDR3 reads CSVEGMGQGDLGEQFF. The CDR3 DNA is TGCAGCGTTGAGGGAATGGGACAGGGAGACCTGGGTGAGCAGTTCTTC.

The chain recombines TRBV15 with TRBJ2-7, with 9 bases lining up with TRBD2. V lost 3 bases, J lost 4 bases, and 7 bases stayed unmatched. In germline, CDR1 is LNHNV, CDR2 YYDKDF (reference sequence). The CDR3 sequence is 15 residues long. CDR3 sequence: CATSRGTSGQYEQYF. Written as DNA, the CDR3 is TGTGCCACCAGCAGGGGAACTAGCGGGCAATACGAGCAGTACTTC.

The chain couples TRBV7-2 to TRBJ2-3; D not resolved. The ends were cut back, 5 bases at V and 0 bases at J, with 9 bases in the middle. The length of the CDR3 is 14 residues. Germline loops: CDR1 SGHTA, CDR2 FQGNSA. The CDR3 protein is CASSPHGSTDTQYF. CDR3 nucleotides: TGTGCCAGCAGCCCCCACGGGAGCACAGATACGCAGTATTTT.

Note on this clone: The same CDR3 arises from other DNA sequences in this sample as well. This chain connects TRBV4-2 to TRBJ2-1; 11 bases align to TRBD1. The CDR3 runs 16 residues. J gave up 4 bases and V 0 bases, and 2 bases lay outside the gene matches. Germline CDR1 and CDR2: LGHNA and YNFKEQ. Here the CDR3 reads CASSQDGTGGYNEQFF. The CDR3 region has the DNA TGTGCCAGCAGCCAAGATGGGACAGGGGGTTACAATGAGCAGTTCTTC.

This clone has just one count. The V and J genes are TRBV28 and TRBJ2-3; D not certain. Per germline, CDR1 MDHEN and CDR2 SYDVKM. This CDR3 is built from 15 residues. The V gene lost 5 bases and the J gene lost 2 bases, with 14 bases spanning the gap. The CDR3: CASSPPDQLTDTQYF. In nucleotides, the CDR3 is TGTGCCAGCAGTCCCCCGGACCAACTCACAGATACGCAGTATTTT.

The gene calls are TRBV30 and TRBJ1-1; D unclear. Trimming removed 2 bases from V and 1 base from J, with 8 bases in between. This CDR3 has 13 residues. Germline CDR1 and CDR2: GTSNPN and SVGIG (reference sequence). The CDR3 loop is CAWSRTQNTEAFF. The CDR3 nucleotides are TGTGCCTGGAGTCGGACTCAGAACACTGAAGCTTTCTTT.

For the CDR3, the DNA is TGCGCCAGCAGCTTACTAGCGGGAGGCTACGAGCAGTACTTC. Protein product: CASSLLAGGYEQYF. V and J are TRBV5-1 and TRBJ2-7; 12 nucleotides align to TRBD2. The germline CDR1 and CDR2 sequences are SGHRS and YFSETQ. Germline trimming cut 2 bases from V and 3 bases from J; bases unmatched to any gene: 0. The CDR3 totals 14 residues.

The chain is built from TRBV23-1 and TRBJ2-1; TRBD1 might be the D (6 bases). TRBV23-1 carries the ORF label, with uncertain function. V was trimmed by 1 base and J by 2 bases, leaving 15 bases between them. This CDR3 comprises 17 residues. The CDR3 loop is CASSQYGVDRAYNEQFF. In nucleotides, the CDR3 is TGCGCCAGCAGTCAATATGGGGTGGACAGAGCCTACAATGAGCAGTTCTTC.

The chain couples TRBV28 to TRBJ2-5; 11 bases fit TRBD1. CDR1 is MDHEN and CDR2 is SYDVKM in the germline V gene. V gave up 4 bases and J gave up 4 bases; unmatched junction bases: 5. The CDR3 has 15 residues. CDR3 sequence: CASSYPGTGGETQYF. The DNA of the CDR3 is TGTGCCAGCAGTTACCCCGGGACAGGGGGAGAGACCCAGTACTTC.

The chain couples TRBV6-5 to TRBJ1-2; D not resolved. Germline V gene sequence: CDR1 MNHEY, CDR2 SVGAGI. This CDR3 is 13 amino acids long. Trimming cost V 8 bases and J 1 base, with 11 bases left between them. The CDR3 here is CASRYGSNYGYTF. The CDR3 DNA follows: TGTGCCAGCCGGTACGGGAGTAACTATGGCTACACCTTC.

The chain has TRBV6-5 and TRBJ1-3; TRBD1 matches 7 bases. The germline V gene encodes CDR1 MNHEY and CDR2 SVGAGI. Trimming at V came to 5 bases and at J to 2 bases, leaving 6 bases not matched to a gene. The CDR3 covers 15 residues. This chain's CDR3 is CASSTGQAAGNTIYF. CDR3 nucleotides: TGTGCCAGCAGTACAGGACAGGCAGCTGGAAACACCATATATTTT.

The chain uses TRBV18 and TRBJ2-1; D might be TRBD2 (6 bases). The germline V gene encodes CDR1 KGHSH and CDR2 LQKENI. The CDR3 consists of 15 residues. Trimming took 2 bases from V and 3 from J, leaving 11 bases between them. The CDR3 protein is CASSPGETSYNEQFF. In DNA, the CDR3 is TGTGCCAGCTCACCAGGCGAGACTAGCTACAATGAGCAGTTCTTC.

The chain carries TRBV2 and TRBJ2-1, with 12 bases lining up with TRBD2. Unmatched junction bases numbered 3, after V lost 2 bases and J lost 7 bases. The CDR3 runs 15 residues. The germline gives CDR1 SNHLY, CDR2 FYNNEI. CDR3 residues: CASSELAGGPNEQFF. The DNA for the CDR3 is TGTGCCAGCAGTGAACTAGCGGGAGGGCCGAATGAGCAGTTCTTC.

The chain employs TRBV10-3 and TRBJ2-3; TRBD2 is a possible D gene (5 bases). The CDR3 consists of 14 residues. Germline-derived CDR1 and CDR2 are ENHRY and SYGVKD. V was trimmed by 5 bases and J by 6 bases, leaving 15 bases between them. The CDR3 sequence is CAISRGMGDDTQYF. CDR3 DNA: TGTGCCATCAGTCGGGGAATGGGTGATGATACGCAGTATTTT.

The rearrangement links TRBV11-3 to TRBJ2-7; D is uncertain. The germline CDR1 and CDR2 sequences are SGHNT and YENEEA. This CDR3 is 14 amino acids long. V lost 0 bases and J lost 5, with 11 bases in between. The CDR3 coding sequence is TGTGCCAGCAGCTTAGAGGGCCATAGCCACGAGCAGTACTTC. The encoded protein is CASSLEGHSHEQYF.

The chain combines TRBV14 with TRBJ2-1; a possible D gene is TRBD1 (6 bases). Germline CDR1 and CDR2: SGHDN and FVKESK. The CDR3 covers 14 residues. Trimming cost V 1 base and J 9 bases, with 13 bases left between them. For the CDR3, the DNA is TGTGCCAGCAGCCAAGTAAGGGGGATTGGTGAGCAGTTCTTC. This codes for CASSQVRGIGEQFF.

The rearrangement uses TRBV7-8 and TRBJ2-5; TRBD2 aligns across 13 bases. V gave up 5 bases and J gave up 5 bases; unmatched junction bases: 14. The CDR3 has 18 amino acids. Germline V lookup: CDR1 SGHVS, CDR2 FQNEAQ. This CDR3 is CASSLLTSGRSDRETQYF. The CDR3, as DNA: TGTGCCAGCAGCCTATTGACTAGCGGGAGGTCCGACCGGGAGACCCAGTACTTC.

The V call is TRBV7-9, the J call TRBJ1-4; D gene uncertain. The V end lost 1 base, the J end lost 4 bases, and 10 bases lay between the germline ends. The CDR3 spans 15 residues. CDR1 and CDR2 (germline): SEHNR, FQNEAQ (reference sequence). The CDR3 region is CASSLVSGDNEKLFF. The CDR3 DNA sequence: TGTGCCAGCAGCTTAGTCTCTGGGGATAATGAAAAACTGTTTTTT. The full variable domain, rest sourced from reference TRBV7-9 and TRBJ1-4, is DTGVSQNPRHKITKRGQNVTFRCDPISEHNRLYWYRQTLGQGPEFLTYFQNEAQLEKSRLLSDRFSAERPKGSFSTLEIQRTEQGDSAMYLCASSLVSGDNEKLFFGSGTQLSVL.

This clone has only one observation. The rearrangement links TRBV5-1 to TRBJ2-2; 8 nucleotides align to TRBD2. CDR3 length equals 16 residues. Germline V gene lookup returns CDR1 SGHRS and CDR2 YFSETQ. Trimming removed 0 bases from V and 1 base from J; junction bases left unmatched: 2. The DNA of the CDR3 is TGCGCCAGCAGCTTGGTTCTAGCGGGGAACACCGGGGAGCTGTTTTTT. Amino acid sequence: CASSLVLAGNTGELFF.

This clone was seen repeatedly, ten times or more. The genes are TRBV5-6 and TRBJ1-2; D possibly corresponds to TRBD1 (6 bases). The V end lost 9 bases, the J end lost 8 bases, and 23 bases lay between the germline ends. Germline CDR1 and CDR2: SGHDT and YYEEEE. This CDR3 is 14 amino acids long. The CDR3 nucleotides are TGTGCCACCAAGGGGGGATCGGTCGTTGGGGGCTACACCTTC. Translated, it gives CATKGGSVVGGYTF.

In DNA form, the CDR3 reads TGTGCCAGCAGCACGGCTCACTTGGCCAATGAGCAGTTCTTC. Protein product: CASSTAHLANEQFF. The rearrangement links TRBV7-2 to TRBJ2-1; no definite D call. Looked up from germline, CDR1 is SGHTA and CDR2 is FQGNSA. This CDR3 has 14 amino acids. V was pared by 5 bases and J by 6 bases, with 14 bases between.

This chain links TRBV5-8 with TRBJ2-5, with TRBD1 identical over 7 bases. This CDR3 spans 15 amino acids. CDR1 and CDR2 (germline): SGHTS, YDEGEE. The trim removed 6 bases at V and 5 bases at J, leaving 13 bases unmatched. CDR3 coding DNA: TGTGCCAGCACCGCCCTACAGGGGTTCGGGGAGACCCAGTACTTC. Protein sequence: CASTALQGFGETQYF. Based on the CDR3 plus reference TRBV5-8 and TRBJ2-5, the full variable domain is EAGVTQSPTHLIKTRGQQATLRCSPISGHTSVYWYQQALGLGLQFLLWYDEGEERNRGNFPPRFSGRQFPNYSSELNVNALELEDSALYLCASTALQGFGETQYFGPGTRLLVL.

The gene calls are TRBV11-3 and TRBJ2-2; 7 bases line up with TRBD2. CDR1 is SGHNT and CDR2 is YENEEA in the germline V gene. This CDR3 region has 15 residues. V trimming: 4 bases; J trimming: 4 bases; junction bases outside the gene matches: 6. The DNA for the CDR3 is TGTGCCAGCAGCTCCACCACGGGGGGCACCGGGGAGCTGTTTTTT. Residues: CASSSTTGGTGELFF.

The chain links TRBV7-2 to TRBJ2-2; D is unclear. This CDR3 region has 19 residues. V was shortened by 3 bases and J by 2 bases, with 22 bases between the two germline ends. In germline, CDR1 is SGHTA, CDR2 FQGNSA. The CDR3 is CASSLPSNLLGTNTGELFF. The CDR3 region has the DNA TGTGCCAGCAGCTTGCCCAGTAATTTGCTGGGAACCAACACCGGGGAGCTGTTTTTT.

The rearrangement links TRBV2 to TRBJ2-3; TRBD1 aligns across 7 bases. CDR3 length equals 13 residues. The trim removed 11 bases at V and 5 bases at J, leaving 10 bases unmatched. Germline CDR1 reads SNHLY; CDR2 reads FYNNEI. CDR3 sequence reads: CAGTAEGGDTQYF. The CDR3 DNA sequence: TGTGCCGGGACAGCGGAAGGAGGAGATACGCAGTATTTT.

This rearrangement joins TRBV12-3 or TRBV12-4 to TRBJ2-7; 9 bases match TRBD2. Trimming cost V 3 bases and J 9 bases; bases outside gene matches: 6. This CDR3 contains 13 residues. The CDR3 reads CASSFLAGGWQYF. The CDR3 DNA sequence: TGTGCCAGCAGTTTTCTCGCGGGGGGGTGGCAGTACTTC.

This clone was counted a single time. This chain links TRBV6-5 with TRBJ2-7; 9 bases agree with TRBD1. The J segment lost 5 bases and the V segment lost 6 bases, leaving 11 bases of the junction unmatched. The CDR3 is made up of 15 amino acids. Germline V gives CDR1 MNHEY, CDR2 SVGAGI. In DNA, the CDR3 is TGTGCCAGCAGCCTTACAGGGGGCGCTTATGACGAGCAGTACTTC. Encoded protein: CASSLTGGAYDEQYF.